Each of the 15 T cell receptor beta chains below was sequenced from the same sample in a study of blood T cells in healthy people across ages. A second PCR of roughly 6 to 12 cycles used a sample-barcoded 5' primer and a J-beta primer mix. Via MiXCR, TCRdb re-called the 5' RACE reads, giving one row per CDR3 protein. The sample contains 1.6 million or so distinct CDR3 sequences, roughly 30% of which appear only once. The sequenced material came from blood. All receptors come from a woman in her 30s in good health.

V is TRBV9 and J is TRBJ2-1, with 8 bases fitting TRBD2. Germline loops: CDR1 SGDLS, CDR2 YYNGEE. The J segment lost 2 bases and the V segment lost 1 base, leaving 11 bases of the junction unmatched. CDR3 length equals 18 residues. CDR3 nucleotide sequence: TGTGCCAGCAGCGTAAGTTCGGTGGCGGGGGGCCCCTACAATGAGCAGTTCTTC. Translated: CASSVSSVAGGPYNEQFF.

This clonotype occurred once. The chain links TRBV5-1 to TRBJ2-1, with 9 bases that match TRBD2. Losses at the gene ends were 1 base for V and 5 bases for J; bases not matched to a gene: 7. The V gene's germline CDR1 is SGHRS and CDR2 YFSETQ. CDR3 length: 16 residues. CDR3 in amino acids: CASSLRAGGLDNEQFF. As DNA, the CDR3 is TGCGCCAGCAGCTTGAGGGCGGGGGGGCTGGACAATGAGCAGTTCTTC.

CDR3 nucleotides: TGTGCCAGCAGTCCAGAAGTTCAGGGGGGTTACGAGCAGTACTTC. The encoded protein is CASSPEVQGGYEQYF. This chain links TRBV6-1 with TRBJ2-7, with a tentative D call TRBD1 (7 bases). There are 15 residues in the CDR3. The V gene's germline CDR1 is MNHNS and CDR2 SASEGT. Trimming stripped 5 bases from V and 4 bases from J, with 18 bases between.

V and J are TRBV10-3 and TRBJ1-2; perhaps TRBD1 as D (5 bases). CDR3 length: 13 residues. Germline assignment: CDR1 ENHRY and CDR2 SYGVKD. V lost 10 bases and J 3 bases, leaving 15 bases between the germline ends. CDR3 DNA: TGTGCCACCAGCCTAGACAGCTACTATGGCTACACCTTC. Encoded protein: CATSLDSYYGYTF.

The chain recombines TRBV28 with TRBJ1-1; tentatively, D is TRBD1 (5 bases). The V gene's germline CDR1 is MDHEN and CDR2 SYDVKM. Trimming shortened V by 7 bases and J by 4 bases, and 28 bases separated the two germline ends. The CDR3 is 18 amino acids. Here the CDR3 reads CASTRGGTPGAEGTEAFF. The CDR3 DNA reads TGTGCCAGCACCCGGGGGGGGACTCCCGGAGCAGAGGGCACTGAAGCTTTCTTT. The complete variable domain, with remaining parts taken from reference TRBV28 and TRBJ1-1, reads DVKVTQSSRYLVKRTGEKVFLECVQDMDHENMFWYRQDPGLGLRLIYFSYDVKMKEKGDIPEGYSVSREKKERFSLILESASTNQTSMYLCASTRGGTPGAEGTEAFFGQGTRLTVV.

There are a few counts of this clonotype. This sequence joins TRBV5-1 and TRBJ2-5, with D maybe TRBD1 (6 bases). CDR1 and CDR2 from the germline V gene are SGHRS and YFSETQ. Trimming pared 4 bases from V and 1 base from J, leaving 11 bases between. This CDR3 has 14 amino acids. The CDR3 sequence: CASSGGQPQETQYF. For the CDR3, the DNA is TGCGCCAGCAGCGGAGGACAGCCCCAAGAGACCCAGTACTTC.

This sequence joins TRBV20-1 and TRBJ2-1; 11 positions agree with TRBD2. J lost 2 bases, V lost 0 bases, and 3 bases had no gene match. The CDR3 sequence is 16 residues long. Per the germline V gene, CDR1 is DFQATT and CDR2 is SNEGSKA (reference sequence). This CDR3 reads CSARDQLAGAYNEQFF. As DNA, the CDR3 is TGCAGTGCTAGAGATCAACTAGCGGGAGCCTACAATGAGCAGTTCTTC.

The chain has TRBV6-5 and TRBJ2-1, with 8 bases identical to TRBD2. V dropped 9 bases and J dropped 3; count of bases not matched to a gene: 10. CDR1 and CDR2 from the germline V gene are MNHEY and SVGAGI. CDR3 length equals 15 residues. In DNA form, the CDR3 reads TGTGCCAGACTACGAGCGGGGGATATCTACAATGAGCAGTTCTTC. Its protein is CARLRAGDIYNEQFF.

Regarding this clonotype: Given a much more abundant clone one base away, this may be a read error. The chain employs TRBV7-3 and TRBJ2-1; TRBD2 aligns across 14 bases. This CDR3 region has 15 residues. Per the germline V gene, CDR1 is SGHTA and CDR2 is FQGTGA. The CDR3 DNA reads as TGTGCCTGCAGCGCGACTAGCGGGGGGGGCAATGAGCAGTTCTTC. It codes for CACSATSGGGNEQFF.

The rearrangement links TRBV29-1 to TRBJ2-1; no definite D call. Trimming shortened V by 3 bases and J by 6 bases, and 9 bases separated the two germline ends. The length of the CDR3 is 12 residues. Germline lookup yields CDR1 SQVTM and CDR2 ANQGSEA. CDR3 loop: CSVEYRINEQFF. In nucleotides, the CDR3 is TGCAGCGTTGAGTACAGAATCAATGAGCAGTTCTTC.

V is TRBV9 and J is TRBJ2-3; 7 bases line up with TRBD2. From germline, CDR1 is SGDLS and CDR2 YYNGEE. This CDR3 comprises 16 residues. Trimming at V came to 4 bases and at J to 2 bases, leaving 10 bases not matched to a gene. CDR3 DNA: TGTGCCAGCAGCCCCCCTAAAGCGGGGTACACAGATACGCAGTATTTT. The encoded protein is CASSPPKAGYTDTQYF.

This clonotype was seen more than once but under ten times. The rearrangement uses TRBV11-2 and TRBJ2-5; D gene ambiguous. Between the trimmed V and J ends, which lost 5 bases and 6 bases, there was a span of 16 bases. The CDR3 is made up of 14 amino acids. Germline V gene data show CDR1 as SGHAT and CDR2 as FQNNGV. CDR3 loop: CASSIGGLRKTQYF. Written as DNA, the CDR3 is TGTGCCAGCAGCATCGGTGGGCTAAGGAAGACCCAGTACTTC.

This clonotype came up a few times. V gene TRBV30 combines with J gene TRBJ2-6; either TRBD1 or TRBD2 may supply D (5 bases each). Germline V gene lookup returns CDR1 GTSNPN and CDR2 SVGIG (reference sequence). The V gene lost 2 bases and the J gene lost 3 bases, with 11 bases spanning the gap. This CDR3 contains 15 residues. CDR3: CAWSLRGVGANVLTF. The CDR3 DNA reads TGTGCCTGGAGTCTGAGGGGAGTTGGGGCCAACGTCCTGACTTTC.

This clonotype was counted ten times or more. The chain employs TRBV4-1 and TRBJ2-7; no definite D call. Per the germline V gene, CDR1 is MGHRA and CDR2 is YSYEKL. V lost 0 bases and J 4 bases, leaving 13 bases between the germline ends. The CDR3 is 15 amino acids. For the CDR3, the DNA is TGCGCCAGCAGCCAAGATGTGACTGACACGTACGAGCAGTACTTC. This gives the protein CASSQDVTDTYEQYF.

The chain uses TRBV9 and TRBJ2-7, with 9 positions matching TRBD1. Germline CDR1 reads SGDLS; CDR2 reads YYNGEE. The CDR3 is made up of 16 amino acids. Trimming cost V 0 bases and J 5 bases; bases outside gene matches: 9. CDR3: CASSVGGTGRSHEQYF. The CDR3 DNA follows: TGTGCCAGCAGCGTAGGGGGGACAGGGCGATCCCACGAGCAGTACTTC.